This entry concerns a single T cell receptor (beta chain). Its antigen is not identified. The CDR3 ends on some other residue instead of the conserved phenylalanine or tryptophan, so this is likely a read error. This entry is derived from a study of glioma-infiltrating T cells. Overall study findings and caveats: Non-neoplastic patients had below-expected tissue-blood divergence, while all gliomas exceeded expectation.

The ends were cut back, 6 bases at V and 4 bases at J, with 17 bases in the middle. CDR1 DFQATT and CDR2 SNEGSKA come from the germline V gene (reference sequence). The CDR3 is 14 residues long. The iRepertoire nested amplicon-rescue multiplex PCR amplified TCR alpha and beta CDR3s from RNA. Using its own MiXCR run on the multiplex PCR reads, TCRdb lists one record per CDR3 protein. This repertoire shows about 130,000 distinct CDR3 sequences, around 23% found once; its top ten account for 27%. V is TRBV20-1 and J is TRBJ2-3; tentatively, D is TRBD1 (5 bases). The sequenced material came from glioma tissue, nonneoplastic brain tissue, or PBMCs (not recorded which). This clonotype was sampled from a human donor with low-grade glioma or glioblastoma, undergoing nonglioma brain surgery, or in good health (not recorded which). The CDR3 here is CSALRQGYADTQYL. The DNA for the CDR3 is TGCAGTGCCCTCCGCCAGGGATATGCAGATACGCAGTATCTT.